The 29 T cell receptor beta chains below were found in one sample sequenced in a study of PD-1 blockade in classical Hodgkin lymphoma. Time point specified: cycle 4 day 1 (C4D1), after 5 to 7 weeks of nivolumab. Every patient experienced relapse after autologous stem cell transplantation, and brentuximab vedotin exposure varied. TCRdb keeps only in-frame clones here, not all; method: immunoSEQ multiplex PCR. The sample comprises about 85,000 clones, approximately 90% of which are singletons, and under 3.5% rests with the top ten. The specimen comprised peripheral blood mononuclear cells (PBMCs), sampled before the fourth cycle of nivolumab. These receptors came from a human donor with classical Hodgkin lymphoma.

This clone was picked up a small number of times. CDR3 loop: CAWSVPNQPQHF. CDR3 bases: TGTGCCTGGAGTGTGCCCAATCAGCCCCAGCATTTT. This chain uses TRBV30 with TRBJ1-5; D is undetermined. Trimming took off 0 bases at V and 3 bases at J, with 3 bases between the two ends. There are 12 residues in the CDR3. The germline V gene encodes CDR1 GTSNPN and CDR2 SVGIG (reference sequence).

The rearrangement uses TRBV28 and TRBJ2-6; D gene unclear. The CDR3 totals 15 residues. Germline V gene sequence: CDR1 MDHEN, CDR2 SYDVKM. Trimming stripped 6 bases from V and 2 bases from J, with 11 bases between. CDR3 coding DNA: TGTGCCAGCAGCCCTTCTACTACTGGGGCCAACGTCCTGACTTTC. Protein sequence: CASSPSTTGANVLTF. Together with reference TRBV28 and TRBJ2-6, the CDR3 gives the full variable domain: DVKVTQSSRYLVKRTGEKVFLECVQDMDHENMFWYRQDPGLGLRLIYFSYDVKMKEKGDIPEGYSVSREKKERFSLILESASTNQTSMYLCASSPSTTGANVLTFGAGSRLTVL.

This chain connects TRBV19 to TRBJ1-1, with a weak D call TRBD1 (5 bases). CDR1 is LNHDA and CDR2 is SQIVND in the germline V gene (reference sequence). The CDR3 extends over 14 amino acids. V was pared by 2 bases and J by 3 bases, with 10 bases between. In DNA, the CDR3 is TGTGCCAGTAGTATAACCCCGGGGGACACTGAAGCTTTCTTT. Translation: CASSITPGDTEAFF.

This chain connects TRBV5-1 to TRBJ1-4, with D possibly being TRBD1 (5 bases). The CDR3 is 15 residues long. Trimming cost V 5 bases and J 0 bases, with 11 bases left between them. CDR1 and CDR2 from the germline V gene are SGHRS and YFSETQ. CDR3 residues: CASRWGSSTNEKLFF. CDR3 coding DNA: TGCGCCAGCAGATGGGGCAGCTCAACTAATGAAAAACTGTTTTTT.

The rearrangement links TRBV19 to TRBJ2-3; 7 bases map to TRBD1. CDR3 size: 14 residues. J lost 1 base, V lost 10 bases, and 8 bases had no gene match. Germline CDR1 LNHDA, CDR2 SQIVND (reference sequence). CDR3 region: CATRGGEGTDTQYF. CDR3 nucleotides: TGTGCCACTAGAGGGGGCGAAGGCACAGATACGCAGTATTTT.

The genes are TRBV27 and TRBJ1-2; maybe TRBD1 (6 bases). V lost 4 bases and J lost 4, with 10 bases in between. Germline values: CDR1 MNHEY, CDR2 SMNVEV (reference sequence). The CDR3 consists of 13 residues. CDR3 region: CASSSDSSYGYTF. DNA of the CDR3: TGTGCCAGCAGTTCGGACAGCAGCTATGGCTACACCTTC.

This clone was seen a handful of times. This chain connects TRBV4-2 to TRBJ2-7; 8 positions agree with TRBD2. Germline CDR1 and CDR2: LGHNA and YNFKEQ. This CDR3 is 15 amino acids long. The ends lost 1 base at V and 4 bases at J; junction bases unmatched: 6. The CDR3: CASSQVTSGHYEQYF. DNA of the CDR3: TGTGCCAGCAGCCAAGTTACTAGCGGTCATTACGAGCAGTACTTC.

The chain recombines TRBV2 with TRBJ1-2; D is undetermined. This CDR3 spans 14 amino acids. V was pared by 2 bases and J by 1 base, with 8 bases between. Germline V CDR1 and CDR2: SNHLY, FYNNEI. In DNA, the CDR3 is TGTGCCAGCAGTGAATCTCCCCTTAACTATGGCTACACCTTC. This gives the protein CASSESPLNYGYTF.

In DNA form, the CDR3 reads TGTGCCTGGAGTTTGGGGCCGCTGCATGAGCAGTTCTTC. Translating it yields CAWSLGPLHEQFF. The gene calls are TRBV30 and TRBJ2-1, with a possible D match to TRBD1 (5 bases). This CDR3 region has 13 residues. Trimming removed 2 bases at V and 8 bases at J, with 13 bases between. Germline V lookup: CDR1 GTSNPN, CDR2 SVGIG (reference sequence).

The chain recombines TRBV6-4 with TRBJ1-1; possibly TRBD1 for D (6 bases). This CDR3 has 14 amino acids. Trimming took 4 bases from V and 4 from J, leaving 13 bases between them. Germline values: CDR1 MRHNA, CDR2 SNTAGT. The CDR3 region is CASSVEQGSTEAFF. The CDR3 DNA sequence: TGTGCCAGCAGTGTGGAACAGGGATCCACTGAAGCTTTCTTT.

The V gene is TRBV30, the J gene TRBJ1-2; TRBD1 might be the D (6 bases). Germline CDR1 and CDR2: GTSNPN and SVGIG (reference sequence). The V end lost 8 bases, the J end lost 0 bases, and 10 bases lay between the germline ends. CDR3 length: 12 amino acids. The CDR3 DNA is TGTGCCCTACAGGGTCCTAACTATGGCTACACCTTC. Amino acid sequence: CALQGPNYGYTF.

The chain joins TRBV30 to TRBJ2-1, with D uncertain. CDR3 size: 14 residues. Trimming removed 3 bases from V and 9 bases from J, with 18 bases in between. From germline, CDR1 is GTSNPN and CDR2 SVGIG (reference sequence). CDR3 in DNA: TGTGCCTGGAGCCCCTTTCCAAGCGCGACTGAGCAGTTCTTC. Protein: CAWSPFPSATEQFF. The entire variable domain, with the rest obtained from reference TRBV30 and TRBJ2-1, is as follows: SQTIHQWPATLVQPVGSPLSLECTVEGTSNPNLYWYRQAAGRGLQLLFYSVGIGQISSEVPQNLSASRPQDRQFILSSKKLLLSDSGFYLCAWSPFPSATEQFFGPGTRLTVL.

The chain's CDR3 is CASSMGQGSNQPQHF. The CDR3 DNA follows: TGTGCCAGTAGTATGGGACAGGGGAGTAATCAGCCCCAGCATTTT. This chain joins TRBV19 and TRBJ1-5, with TRBD1 identical over 10 bases. Germline CDR1 is LNHDA and CDR2 is SQIVND (reference sequence). The CDR3 totals 15 residues. With V trimmed by 3 bases and J by 4 bases, 3 bases remained unmatched.

This clone was seen only once. This chain connects TRBV30 to TRBJ1-3; the D is unclear. Germline assignment: CDR1 GTSNPN and CDR2 SVGIG (reference sequence). The CDR3 consists of 18 residues. V was pared by 4 bases and J by 2 bases, with 24 bases between. The chain's CDR3 is CAWNGGGLAIRAGNTIYF. The CDR3 DNA reads TGTGCCTGGAACGGAGGAGGTCTGGCGATTCGAGCTGGAAACACCATATATTTT.

J is TRBJ1-2 and V is TRBV27; no clear D gene. Germline assignment: CDR1 MNHEY and CDR2 SMNVEV (reference sequence). The CDR3 extends over 14 amino acids. Trimming pared 0 bases from V and 3 bases from J, leaving 8 bases between. The CDR3 spells CASSLSGGYYGYTF. The CDR3 region has the DNA TGTGCCAGCAGTTTATCGGGAGGCTACTATGGCTACACCTTC.

V usage is TRBV4-3 and J usage is TRBJ1-1, with D unresolved. The germline gives CDR1 LGHNA, CDR2 YSLEER. The germline V and J ends were trimmed by 3 bases and 11 bases, with 10 bases remaining between them. The CDR3 totals 11 residues. In DNA, the CDR3 is TGCGCCAGCAGCCACCGACAAGAGGCTTTCTTT. It codes for CASSHRQEAFF.

The chain is built from TRBV19 and TRBJ2-7; the D gene is possibly TRBD2 (6 bases). V was pared by 0 bases and J by 2 bases, with 11 bases between. CDR1 is LNHDA and CDR2 is SQIVND in the germline V gene (reference sequence). This CDR3 region has 15 residues. The CDR3: CASSIDGGYPYEQYF. The DNA of the CDR3 is TGTGCCAGTAGTATAGATGGGGGGTACCCCTACGAGCAGTACTTC.

The chain has TRBV15 and TRBJ2-3, with D uncertain. The CDR3 consists of 14 residues. Germline V gene sequence: CDR1 LNHNV, CDR2 YYDKDF (reference sequence). Between the trimmed V and J ends, which lost 0 bases and 0 bases, there was a span of 4 bases. The CDR3 protein is CATSRDISTDTQYF. The CDR3 coding sequence is TGTGCCACCAGCAGAGATATTAGCACAGATACGCAGTATTTT.

The chain uses TRBV18 and TRBJ2-3; 9 nucleotides agree with TRBD2. CDR3 length: 16 residues. V shed 3 bases and J 1 base; nucleotides not matched to a gene: 5. Germline loops: CDR1 KGHSH, CDR2 LQKENI. In nucleotides, the CDR3 is TGTGCCAGCTCACCCCCGGTAGCGGGGGGCACAGATACGCAGTATTTT. This sequence encodes CASSPPVAGGTDTQYF.

The rearrangement joins TRBV5-4 to TRBJ2-1, with D possibly TRBD2 on 6 matching bases. CDR1 and CDR2 (germline): SGHNT, YYREEE (reference sequence). Trimming cost V 1 base and J 10 bases, with 6 bases left between them. The CDR3 has 11 amino acids. The CDR3 DNA follows: TGTGCCAGCAGCTTGAGCGGGGAGCAGTTCTTC. Its protein product is CASSLSGEQFF.

This clone appeared a single time. The genes are TRBV7-3 and TRBJ2-3; 10 bases match TRBD2. Germline V CDR1 and CDR2: SGHTA, FQGTGA. V was pared by 5 bases and J by 4 bases, with 15 bases of the junction left unmatched. This CDR3 region has 18 residues. The CDR3 sequence: CASSPTSASGGVADTQYF. DNA for the CDR3: TGTGCCAGCAGCCCGACCTCAGCTAGCGGGGGAGTAGCAGATACGCAGTATTTT.

The chain joins TRBV13 to TRBJ2-7, with D hard to call. This CDR3 is built from 11 residues. The V gene lost 6 bases and the J gene lost 3 bases, with 6 bases spanning the gap. Germline V gives CDR1 PRHDT, CDR2 FYEKMQ (reference sequence). The CDR3 sequence: CASRLGYEQYF. The CDR3 region has the DNA TGTGCCAGCAGACTTGGCTACGAGCAGTACTTC.

This clone was seen a single time. The V gene is TRBV2, the J gene TRBJ2-6; maybe TRBD1 (5 bases). The CDR3 covers 15 residues. The V end was cut by 6 bases, the J end by 1 base, with 10 bases between. From germline, CDR1 is SNHLY and CDR2 FYNNEI. CDR3 in DNA: TGTGCCAGCAGCCAGGGTAGGTCTGGGGCCAACGTCCTGACTTTC. It is translated as CASSQGRSGANVLTF.

The chain has TRBV5-8 and TRBJ1-3; TRBD1 is a possible D gene (5 bases). Trimming cost V 4 bases and J 0 bases, with 8 bases left between them. This CDR3 comprises 14 residues. Germline V lookup: CDR1 SGHTS, CDR2 YDEGEE. This CDR3 is CASSLTGSGNTIYF. The CDR3 DNA reads as TGTGCCAGCAGCCTTACAGGCTCTGGAAACACCATATATTTT. Looking up the rest from reference TRBV5-8 and TRBJ1-3 gives the full variable domain: EAGVTQSPTHLIKTRGQQATLRCSPISGHTSVYWYQQALGLGLQFLLWYDEGEERNRGNFPPRFSGRQFPNYSSELNVNALELEDSALYLCASSLTGSGNTIYFGEGSWLTVV.

V usage is TRBV9 and J usage is TRBJ2-3; D tentatively reads TRBD1 or TRBD2 (6 bases each). CDR3 length equals 16 residues. V was clipped by 4 bases and J by 3 bases, with 18 bases between them. Germline loops: CDR1 SGDLS, CDR2 YYNGEE. The CDR3 sequence: CASSPTRGPGTDTQYF. The CDR3 nucleotides are TGTGCCAGCAGCCCAACCCGGGGGCCCGGTACAGATACGCAGTATTTT.

The chain is built from TRBV25-1 and TRBJ1-3; tentative D call: TRBD1 (6 bases). CDR1 MGHDK and CDR2 SYGVNS come from the germline V gene. V dropped 10 bases and J dropped 0 bases, with 13 bases sitting between them. The CDR3 loop spans 14 amino acids. The CDR3 nucleotides are TGTGCCATCACTACAGGGAGCTCTGGAAACACCATATATTTT. Protein product: CAITTGSSGNTIYF.

J is TRBJ1-2 and V is TRBV29-1; D is undetermined. This CDR3 region has 12 residues. Germline-derived CDR1 and CDR2 are SQVTM and ANQGSEA. The V gene lost 3 bases and the J gene lost 4 bases, with 9 bases spanning the gap. CDR3 in DNA: TGCAGCGTTGATATGGAGATCTATGGCTACACCTTC. Its translation is CSVDMEIYGYTF.

V and J are TRBV13 and TRBJ1-1, with D tentatively TRBD1 (6 bases). CDR1 is PRHDT and CDR2 is FYEKMQ in the germline V gene (reference sequence). Trimming removed 1 base from V and 3 bases from J, with 12 bases in between. This CDR3 region has 15 residues. In DNA form, the CDR3 reads TGTGCCAGCAGCTTAGTGAGGGGGGGCCACACTGAAGCTTTCTTT. Its translation is CASSLVRGGHTEAFF. Filled out from reference TRBV13 and TRBJ1-1, the complete variable domain reads AAGVIQSPRHLIKEKRETATLKCYPIPRHDTVYWYQQGPGQDPQFLISFYEKMQSDKGSIPDRFSAQQFSDYHSELNMSSLELGDSALYFCASSLVRGGHTEAFFGQGTRLTVV.

The gene calls are TRBV30 and TRBJ1-1; D ambiguous. The germline V and J ends were trimmed by 4 bases and 4 bases, with 16 bases remaining between them. The germline CDR1 and CDR2 sequences are GTSNPN and SVGIG (reference sequence). CDR3 length equals 14 residues. For the CDR3, the DNA is TGTGCCTGGACCCTAGGGATGTGGGGCACTGAAGCTTTCTTT. It is translated as CAWTLGMWGTEAFF.